This is a list of T cell receptor beta chains from one sample in a study of blood T cell repertoires in COVID-19. The protocol was immunoSEQ multiplex PCR, while the TCRdb copy is restricted to in-frame clones and leaves out a portion. The data contain fewer than 500,000 clones, 75% to 90% of them singletons. The sequencing sample was made of peripheral blood. Every receptor here comes from a woman between 25 and 40 years old with active or convalescent COVID-19. Each CDR3 is given without its conserved first and last residue. Each record gives: J gene, V gene, CDR3 protein.

TRBJ1-1	TRBV6-6	ASSSSPGGSSEAF
TRBJ1-5	TRBV7-9	ASSLELQGSNQPQH
TRBJ2-5	TRBV19	ASSVRDSSD
TRBJ2-3	TRBV10-3	AISDASGGTDTQY
TRBJ1-5	TRBV7-9	ASSRDETGNQPQH
TRBJ2-1	TRBV4-1	ASSQDLLAGVQF
TRBJ1-1	TRBV7-9	ASSLTTGAGTEAF
TRBJ2-1	TRBV4-2	ASSQAEGEYNEQF
TRBJ2-7	TRBV15	ATSADRVYEQY
TRBJ2-5	TRBV7-8	ASSLAWDSHQETQY
TRBJ1-2	TRBV2	ASWDTESYGYT
TRBJ2-2	TRBV19	ASSKGGGRATGELF
TRBJ1-1	TRBV6-5	ASSYSPGANTEAF
TRBJ1-3	TRBV15	ATSKRLGQGASGNTIY
TRBJ2-5	TRBV11-2	ASSPRGLAGLETQY
TRBJ1-2	TRBV19	ASSTGNRGYT
TRBJ2-1	TRBV2	ASSEAGTGGYNEQF
TRBJ2-1	TRBV27	ASSSGLAPYNEQF
TRBJ1-1	TRBV7-2	ASSRGGTGRTEAF
TRBJ2-1	TRBV2	ASRGSYNEQF
TRBJ1-3	TRBV3-1/TRBV3-2	ASSQDSGIGNTIY
TRBJ2-3	TRBV7-2	ASSFHTDTQY
TRBJ2-1	TRBV29-1	SVGTGSYNEQF
TRBJ2-2	TRBV5-6	ASSITGAGELF
TRBJ2-6	TRBV30	STGTGLRLAGANVLT
TRBJ2-7	TRBV5-1	ASSGTGGYEQY
TRBJ2-7	TRBV11-2	ASSPPTRSATYEQY
TRBJ2-7	TRBV29-1	SVVQGESYEQY